A single sample is the source of the 2 T cell receptor beta chains below, sequenced in a study of cytomegalovirus exposure and HLA in healthy donors. PCR used 60 Vbeta primers and 13 Jbeta primers. This table comes from immunoSEQ multiplex PCR, and its TCRdb copy is limited to in-frame clones, with some not included. The sample contains around 64,000 clones, just over 85% of which appear only once. Source material: PBMCs. The origin of the receptors is a woman in her 30s in good health and CMV-seronegative.

V gene TRBV10-3 combines with J gene TRBJ1-1; TRBD1 agrees at 11 bases. With V trimmed by 7 bases and J by 0 bases, 10 bases remained unmatched. From germline, CDR1 is ENHRY and CDR2 SYGVKD. The CDR3 length is 17 residues. CDR3 residues: CAINFRDRGALNTEAFF. The CDR3 DNA reads as TGTGCCATCAACTTCCGGGACAGGGGGGCCCTGAACACTGAAGCTTTCTTT.

V and J are TRBV19 and TRBJ2-6, with 11 bases lining up with TRBD2. V lost 7 bases, J lost 2 bases, and 19 bases stayed unmatched. The germline V gene has CDR1 LNHDA and CDR2 SQIVND (reference sequence). The length of the CDR3 is 21 residues. The CDR3 here is CASKNRGLGIAGGAGANVLTF. In nucleotides, the CDR3 is TGTGCCAGTAAAAACAGGGGGCTTGGGATAGCGGGAGGGGCTGGGGCCAACGTCCTGACTTTC.